Below, 17 T cell receptor beta chains from the same sample are listed, as sequenced in a study of cytotoxic CD8 clonotypes in ibrutinib-treated CLL. TCRdb's copy holds only in-frame clones and misses some; the assay was immunoSEQ multiplex PCR. The sample shows about 300,000 clones, roughly four fifths of them seen only once. The starting material was PBMCs, obtained at disease progression, from a patient treated with ibrutinib. The receptors were gathered from a human donor with chronic lymphocytic leukemia.

This clone was picked up a small number of times. The chain carries TRBV11-3 and TRBJ2-2; D unclear. With 5 bases removed from V and 2 bases from J, the gap between germline ends came to 9 bases. The CDR3 contains 14 residues. The V gene's germline CDR1 is SGHNT and CDR2 YENEEA. The CDR3 loop reads CASSPLANTGELFF. CDR3 nucleotides: TGTGCCAGCAGCCCTTTAGCCAACACCGGGGAGCTGTTTTTT.

The chain carries TRBV15 and TRBJ2-7; no clear D. The V gene's germline CDR1 is LNHNV and CDR2 YYDKDF (reference sequence). The CDR3 is 13 amino acids. V gave up 0 bases and J gave up 7 bases, with 10 bases separating them. The CDR3 DNA reads as TGTGCCACCAGCAGAGATTGGGCGCGTGAGCAGTACTTC. It codes for CATSRDWAREQYF.

A single count supports this clone. The V gene is TRBV5-4, the J gene TRBJ2-7; D remains unclear. V lost 4 bases and J lost 2, with 13 bases in between. The CDR3 contains 14 residues. The germline V gene encodes CDR1 SGHNT and CDR2 YYREEE (reference sequence). This CDR3 is CASSRRDGTYEQYF. The CDR3, as DNA: TGTGCCAGCAGCCGCAGAGACGGAACCTACGAGCAGTACTTC.

Details on this clone: At one boundary the junction diverges from the germline segment, which might be a read error. The chain carries TRBV5-1 and TRBJ2-5; 7 bases are shared with TRBD1. Looked up from germline, CDR1 is SGHRS and CDR2 is YFSETQ. The CDR3 has 13 residues. The CDR3 DNA reads as TGCGCCAGCCACGGGACAGTCTCCGAGACCCAATACTTC. Translation gives CASHGTVSETQYF.

The gene calls are TRBV28 and TRBJ2-6; 11 bases map to TRBD2. Germline values: CDR1 MDHEN, CDR2 SYDVKM. V lost 5 bases and J lost 4; bases outside the gene matches: 10. The CDR3 runs 18 residues. CDR3 residues: CASSLKLAGEPGANVLTF. DNA for the CDR3: TGTGCCAGCAGTCTCAAACTAGCGGGAGAACCGGGGGCCAACGTCCTGACTTTC. Variable domain in full (rest from reference TRBV28 and TRBJ2-6): DVKVTQSSRYLVKRTGEKVFLECVQDMDHENMFWYRQDPGLGLRLIYFSYDVKMKEKGDIPEGYSVSREKKERFSLILESASTNQTSMYLCASSLKLAGEPGANVLTFGAGSRLTVL.

The chain links TRBV7-9 to TRBJ1-4, with a tentative D call TRBD1 (5 bases). The germline V and J ends were trimmed by 3 bases and 8 bases, with 13 bases remaining between them. The germline CDR1 and CDR2 sequences are SEHNR and FQNEAQ (reference sequence). The CDR3 is 14 residues long. CDR3 bases: TGTGCCAGCAGCTTGAGCCAGGGCGAAGAAAAACTGTTTTTT. It is translated as CASSLSQGEEKLFF.

J is TRBJ2-7 and V is TRBV6-5, with D perhaps matching TRBD1 or TRBD2 (6 bases each). CDR1 and CDR2 (germline): MNHEY, SVGAGI. The CDR3 length is 15 residues. Trimming removed 2 bases at V and 5 bases at J, with 16 bases between. CDR3 protein: CASSYTRLGGHEQYF. For the CDR3, the DNA is TGTGCCAGCAGTTACACGCGACTGGGGGGCCACGAGCAGTACTTC.

The chain recombines TRBV29-1 with TRBJ1-4; D is perhaps TRBD1 (5 bases). This CDR3 comprises 13 residues. Germline V gene lookup returns CDR1 SQVTM and CDR2 ANQGSEA. Trimming removed 6 bases from V and 4 bases from J, with 12 bases in between. CDR3 amino acids: CSVRRGVNEKLFF. Here the CDR3 DNA reads TGCAGCGTCCGGCGGGGGGTTAATGAAAAACTGTTTTTT.

The V and J genes are TRBV29-1 and TRBJ2-3; no definite D call. The V and J ends lost 2 bases and 3 bases respectively, with 18 bases between them. Germline V gene lookup returns CDR1 SQVTM and CDR2 ANQGSEA. This CDR3 is built from 16 residues. CDR3 coding DNA: TGCAGCGTTGAACTTGGGCAGGCTGGCGGTACAGATACGCAGTATTTT. It specifies CSVELGQAGGTDTQYF.

The rearrangement joins TRBV7-9 to TRBJ2-5; D unclear. The germline CDR1 and CDR2 sequences are SEHNR and FQNEAQ (reference sequence). This CDR3 is 12 amino acids long. V dropped 3 bases and J dropped 5 bases, with 7 bases sitting between them. The CDR3: CASSFRWETQYF. The CDR3 nucleotides are TGTGCCAGCAGCTTTCGTTGGGAGACCCAGTACTTC. The full variable domain, in which reference TRBV7-9 and TRBJ2-5 provide the parts outside the CDR3, is DTGVSQNPRHKITKRGQNVTFRCDPISEHNRLYWYRQTLGQGPEFLTYFQNEAQLEKSRLLSDRFSAERPKGSFSTLEIQRTEQGDSAMYLCASSFRWETQYFGPGTRLLVL.

The gene calls are TRBV5-1 and TRBJ2-3; D is unclear. Germline loops: CDR1 SGHRS, CDR2 YFSETQ. This CDR3 is 14 amino acids long. V lost 0 bases and J lost 2, with 7 bases in between. CDR3 bases: TGCGCCAGCAGCTTGGGCCAACTCACAGATACGCAGTATTTT. Its translation is CASSLGQLTDTQYF.

J is TRBJ2-3 and V is TRBV5-1, with D unresolved. Germline lookup yields CDR1 SGHRS and CDR2 YFSETQ. This CDR3 comprises 17 residues. The V and J ends lost 1 base and 3 bases respectively, with 18 bases between them. The CDR3 spells CASSLNLATLLTDTQYF. In nucleotides, the CDR3 is TGCGCCAGCAGCTTGAATCTTGCCACCCTCTTGACAGATACGCAGTATTTT.

The J gene is TRBJ2-5, the V gene TRBV6-1, with D unresolved. V shed 5 bases and J shed 2 bases, with 9 bases lying between them. Per germline, CDR1 MNHNS and CDR2 SASEGT. This CDR3 is built from 13 residues. As DNA, the CDR3 is TGTGCCAGCAGTCAGAGCCAGCAAGAGACCCAGTACTTC. This sequence encodes CASSQSQQETQYF.

The chain combines TRBV7-3 with TRBJ2-3; maybe TRBD2 (6 bases). Germline V CDR1 and CDR2: SGHTA, FQGTGA. The CDR3 spans 16 residues. Trimming stripped 8 bases from V and 2 bases from J, with 20 bases between. CDR3 sequence: CASSLEEGSPTDTQYF. In nucleotides, the CDR3 is TGTGCCAGCTCCCTGGAGGAGGGGAGTCCCACAGATACGCAGTATTTT.

This clone was seen a handful of times. The gene calls are TRBV6-4 and TRBJ1-2; the D gene is possibly TRBD1 (5 bases). V lost 9 bases and J 6 bases, leaving 14 bases between the germline ends. CDR1 MRHNA and CDR2 SNTAGT come from the germline V gene. The CDR3 has 12 residues. CDR3 region: CARSGTLDGYTF. In DNA form, the CDR3 reads TGTGCCAGGTCCGGGACTTTGGATGGCTACACCTTC.

The gene calls are TRBV7-2 and TRBJ2-7; 7 bases are a match to TRBD1. The ends lost 1 base at V and 3 bases at J; junction bases unmatched: 3. Germline V lookup: CDR1 SGHTA, CDR2 FQGNSA. CDR3 length: 14 residues. This CDR3 reads CASSLGPGGYEQYF. The CDR3 region has the DNA TGTGCCAGCAGCTTAGGCCCAGGGGGCTACGAGCAGTACTTC. Supplemented by reference TRBV7-2 and TRBJ2-7, the full variable domain reads GAGVSQSPSNKVTEKGKDVELRCDPISGHTALYWYRQSLGQGLEFLIYFQGNSAPDKSGLPSDRFSAERTGGSVSTLTIQRTQQEDSAVYLCASSLGPGGYEQYFGPGTRLTVT.

Here the CDR3 DNA reads TGTGCCAGCAGCGTCAACACTGAAGCTTTCTTT. The encoded protein is CASSVNTEAFF. This chain links TRBV9 with TRBJ1-1, with D uncertain. Trimming cost V 2 bases and J 2 bases, with 1 base left between them. This CDR3 comprises 11 residues. Germline CDR1 and CDR2: SGDLS and YYNGEE. Full variable domain (rest looked up from reference TRBV9 and TRBJ1-1): DSGVTQTPKHLITATGQRVTLRCSPRSGDLSVYWYQQSLDQGLQFLIQYYNGEERAKGNILERFSAQQFPDLHSELNLSSLELGDSALYFCASSVNTEAFFGQGTRLTVV.